This T cell receptor beta chain is drawn from a study of blood T cell repertoires in COVID-19. As for the study in general: Specimens from acute and convalescent COVID-19 originated in the United States, Italy and Spain. PBMCs, B-cell-depleted T cells, or T cells were the source of the cDNA or gDNA that made up the material.

Germline CDR1 SEHNR, CDR2 FQNEAQ (reference sequence). The V gene lost 4 bases and the J gene lost 8 bases, with 15 bases spanning the gap. The CDR3 extends over 14 amino acids. Per the authors' pipeline: The authors estimated nucleated cell counts from reference gene primer amplification. Clones were sequenced by immunoSEQ multiplex PCR, and TCRdb holds only the in-frame ones, with some missing. The DNA gave D and trimming, while V, J and clone size come from that table. The repertoire holds 140,000 to 150,000 clones, with 80% to 90% as singletons. The clonotype originates from a woman in her sixties or seventies with COVID-19, enrolled during active disease. Sequenced input: peripheral blood. The J gene is TRBJ2-1, the V gene TRBV7-9; a weak D match, TRBD2 (5 bases). CDR3 loop: CASSSRTRPHEQFF. The CDR3, as DNA: TGTGCCAGCAGCTCCCGAACTAGACCCCATGAGCAGTTCTTC.